This T cell receptor (beta chain) stems from a study of blood T cell repertoires in COVID-19. Study at large: Donors in the United States, Italy and Spain gave samples during acute or convalescent COVID-19. T cells, B-cell-depleted T cells, or PBMCs provided the cDNA or gDNA that served as material.

The data were produced by immunoSEQ multiplex PCR, yet TCRdb's version contains in-frame clones alone and is incomplete. The sample lists about 150,000 clones; over 70% were seen once. V was pared by 1 base and J by 6 bases, with 7 bases between. The germline V gene encodes CDR1 GTSNPN and CDR2 SVGIG (reference sequence). The CDR3 is 11 amino acids. Sequencing used peripheral blood. The chain employs TRBV30 and TRBJ2-7, with no clear D. This receptor was identified in a man in his fifties or sixties with active COVID-19. The CDR3 protein is CAWSALAEQYF. CDR3 nucleotide sequence: TGTGCCTGGAGTGCCCTGGCCGAGCAGTACTTC.